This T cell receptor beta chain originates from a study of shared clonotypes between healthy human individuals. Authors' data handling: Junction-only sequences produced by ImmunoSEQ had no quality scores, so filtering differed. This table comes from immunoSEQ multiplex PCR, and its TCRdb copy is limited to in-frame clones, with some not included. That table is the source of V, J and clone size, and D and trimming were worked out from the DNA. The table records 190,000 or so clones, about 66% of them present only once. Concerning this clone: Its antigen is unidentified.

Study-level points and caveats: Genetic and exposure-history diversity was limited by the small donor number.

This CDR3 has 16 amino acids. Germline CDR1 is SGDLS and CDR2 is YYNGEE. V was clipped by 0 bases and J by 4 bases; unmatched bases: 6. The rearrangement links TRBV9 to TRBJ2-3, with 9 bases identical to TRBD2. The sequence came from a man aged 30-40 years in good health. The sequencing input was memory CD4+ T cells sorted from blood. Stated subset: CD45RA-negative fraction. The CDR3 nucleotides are TGTGCCAGCAGCGTAGCCGCGGGAGGGCCATCAGATACGCAGTATTTT. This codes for CASSVAAGGPSDTQYF. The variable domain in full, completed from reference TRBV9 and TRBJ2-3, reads DSGVTQTPKHLITATGQRVTLRCSPRSGDLSVYWYQQSLDQGLQFLIQYYNGEERAKGNILERFSAQQFPDLHSELNLSSLELGDSALYFCASSVAAGGPSDTQYFGPGTRLTVL.